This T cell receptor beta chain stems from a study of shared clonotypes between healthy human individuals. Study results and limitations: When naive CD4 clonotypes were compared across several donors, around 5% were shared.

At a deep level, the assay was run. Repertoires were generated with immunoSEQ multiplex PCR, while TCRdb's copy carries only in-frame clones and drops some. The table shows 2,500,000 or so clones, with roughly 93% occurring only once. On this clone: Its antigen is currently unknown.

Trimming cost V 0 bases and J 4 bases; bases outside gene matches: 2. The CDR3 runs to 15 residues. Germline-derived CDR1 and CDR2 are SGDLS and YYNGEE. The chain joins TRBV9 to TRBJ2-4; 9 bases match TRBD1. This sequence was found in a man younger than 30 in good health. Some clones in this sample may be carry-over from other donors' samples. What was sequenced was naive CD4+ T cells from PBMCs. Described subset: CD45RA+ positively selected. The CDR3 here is CASSVAGTGKNIQYF. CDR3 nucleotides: TGTGCCAGCAGCGTAGCCGGGACAGGGAAAAACATTCAGTACTTC.